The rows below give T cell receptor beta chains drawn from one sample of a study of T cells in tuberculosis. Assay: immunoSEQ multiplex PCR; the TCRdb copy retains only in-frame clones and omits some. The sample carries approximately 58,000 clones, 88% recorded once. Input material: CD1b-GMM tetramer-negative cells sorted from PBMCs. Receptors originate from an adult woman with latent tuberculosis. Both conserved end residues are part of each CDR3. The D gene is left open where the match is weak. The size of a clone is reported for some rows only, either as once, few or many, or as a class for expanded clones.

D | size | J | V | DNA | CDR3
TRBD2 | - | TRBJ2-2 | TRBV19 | TGTGCCACGTCTAGCGGGAGAAACACCGGGGAGCTGTTTTTT | CATSSGRNTGELFF
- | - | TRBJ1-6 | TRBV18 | TGTGCCAGCTCACCACAGGGAGGCCGCTCACCCCTCCACTTT | CASSPQGGRSPLHF
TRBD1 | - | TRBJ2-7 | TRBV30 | TGTGCCTGGAGTACAGGGGGCGACGAGCAGTACTTC | CAWSTGGDEQYF
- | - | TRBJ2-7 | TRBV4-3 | TGCGCCAGCAGCCAAGATAGTGCGGACTACGAGCAGTACTTC | CASSQDSADYEQYF
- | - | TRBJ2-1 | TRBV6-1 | TGTGCCAGCAAGGGGTCGGTGGCTTACAATGAGCAGTTCTTC | CASKGSVAYNEQFF
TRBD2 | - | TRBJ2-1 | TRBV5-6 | TGTGCCAGCAGCTTATCCCCCACCTGGAGCGGGGGGGTTTACAATGAGCAGTTCTTC | CASSLSPTWSGGVYNEQFF
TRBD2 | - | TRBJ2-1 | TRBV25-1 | TGTGCCAGCAGTAGCCCTGGAGTAGCGGGAGCGAATGAGCAGTTCTTC | CASSSPGVAGANEQFF
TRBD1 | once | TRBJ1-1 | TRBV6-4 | TGTGCCAGCGTAGCCCTGACAGGGGAGGGGGAAGGCACTGAAGCTTTCTTT | CASVALTGEGEGTEAFF
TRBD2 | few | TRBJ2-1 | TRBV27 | TGTGCCACCGGACTAGCGGGGGGGAATGAGCAGTTCTTC | CATGLAGGNEQFF
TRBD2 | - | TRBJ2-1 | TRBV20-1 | TGCAGTGGGAGCGGGAGTGGGGAGCAGTTCTTC | CSGSGSGEQFF
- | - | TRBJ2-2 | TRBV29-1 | TGCAGCGTTGATACCGGGAACACCGGGGAGCTGTTTTTT | CSVDTGNTGELFF
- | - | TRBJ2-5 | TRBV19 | TGTGCCAGTAGTCCATGGGACTCTGGGAGGAAAGAGACCCAGTACTTC | CASSPWDSGRKETQYF
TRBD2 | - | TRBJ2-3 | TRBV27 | TGTGCCAGCAGCCCCTTCGGGAGGCTTAGCACAGATACGCAGTATTTT | CASSPFGRLSTDTQYF
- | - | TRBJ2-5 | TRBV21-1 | TGTGCCAGCAGCAAATCGGACAGCCAAGAGACCCAGTACTTC | CASSKSDSQETQYF
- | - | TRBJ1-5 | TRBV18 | TGTGCCAGCTCACTGACAGGAGCAATGCAGCCCCAGCATTTT | CASSLTGAMQPQHF
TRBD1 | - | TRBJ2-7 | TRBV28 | TGTGCCAGCATCCGACCGGGACAGGGAACGGGGGAGCAGTACTTC | CASIRPGQGTGEQYF
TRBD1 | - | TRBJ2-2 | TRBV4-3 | TGCGCCAGCAGCCTCGCACAGGGGGCCGGGGAGCTGTTTTTT | CASSLAQGAGELFF
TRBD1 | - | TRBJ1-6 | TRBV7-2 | TGTGCCAGCAGCCGGCTCTACAGGGACAGAGGCTCACCCCTCCACTTT | CASSRLYRDRGSPLHF
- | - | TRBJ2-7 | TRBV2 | TGTGCCAGCAGCCTTCCCCAAAGCCCCACCTCCTACGAGCAGTACTTC | CASSLPQSPTSYEQYF
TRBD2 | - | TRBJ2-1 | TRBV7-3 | TGTGCCAGCAGCTATGGCGGGGGAAATGAGCAGTTCTTC | CASSYGGGNEQFF
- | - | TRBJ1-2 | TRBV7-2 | TGTGCCAGCACCTCTTCCGTAGGGGCTAACTATGGCTACACCTTC | CASTSSVGANYGYTF
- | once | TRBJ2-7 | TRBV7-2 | TGTGCCAGCAGCGGCGGGGCTTCCTACGAGCAGTACTTC | CASSGGASYEQYF
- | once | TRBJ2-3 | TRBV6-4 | TGTGCCTTGCAGGGGAAATCCGCAGATACGCAGTATTTT | CALQGKSADTQYF
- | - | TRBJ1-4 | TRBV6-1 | TGTGCCAGCAGTACCGGGTCAACTAATGAAAAACTGTTTTTT | CASSTGSTNEKLFF
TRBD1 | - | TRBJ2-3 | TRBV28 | TGTGCCAGCACTGACAGGGGGCCAACAGATACGCAGTATTTT | CASTDRGPTDTQYF
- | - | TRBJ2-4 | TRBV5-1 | TGCGCCAGCAGCTTAACAGGGAAAAGTGACTCCAAAAACATTCAGTACTTC | CASSLTGKSDSKNIQYF
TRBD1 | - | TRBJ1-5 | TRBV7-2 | TGTGCCAGCAGCTTGGGGACAGGGGCTCAGCCCCAGCATTTT | CASSLGTGAQPQHF
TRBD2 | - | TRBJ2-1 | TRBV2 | TGTGCCAGCATCCCTGAGACTAGCGTGGACAATGAGCAGTTCTTC | CASIPETSVDNEQFF
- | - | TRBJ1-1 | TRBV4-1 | TGCGCCAGCAGCCAAGCGCAGGGCAGGGAATCGATCGGCATGAACACTGAAGCTTTCTTT | CASSQAQGRESIGMNTEAFF
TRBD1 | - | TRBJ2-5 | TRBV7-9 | TGTGCCAGCAGCTTTGGCCTCTCCGGGACAGGGGTTCGAGAGACCCAGTACTTC | CASSFGLSGTGVRETQYF
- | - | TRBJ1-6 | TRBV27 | TGTGCCAGCAGTTTGGGAGGGACCTATAATTCACCCCTCCACTTT | CASSLGGTYNSPLHF
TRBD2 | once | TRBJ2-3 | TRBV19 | TGTGCCAGTAGTATTTTACCGGGACTAGCGGGAGGGCCAGGAGACACAGATACGCAGTATTTT | CASSILPGLAGGPGDTDTQYF
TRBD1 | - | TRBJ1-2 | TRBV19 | TGTGCCAGTACCCTCCAAGGGGGCGAAAACTATGGCTACACCTTC | CASTLQGGENYGYTF
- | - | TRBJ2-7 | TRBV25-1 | TGTGCCAGCTCAAGGAGCGGAGCGCTGGTCGACGAGCAGTACTTC | CASSRSGALVDEQYF
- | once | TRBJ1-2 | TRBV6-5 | TGTGCCAGCAGTTACAATCGTAAGAGCTATGGCTACACCTTC | CASSYNRKSYGYTF
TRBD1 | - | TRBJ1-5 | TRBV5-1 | TGCGCCAGCAGCCTGACAGGGGGTGTGAATCAGCCCCAGCATTTT | CASSLTGGVNQPQHF
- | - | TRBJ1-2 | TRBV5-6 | TGTGCCAGCAGCTTTCAGGGCAGCGTGAGGGGCTACACCTTC | CASSFQGSVRGYTF
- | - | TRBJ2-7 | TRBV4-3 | TGCGCCAGCAGCCAATCCAGGGAATTCTCCTACGAGCAGTACTTC | CASSQSREFSYEQYF
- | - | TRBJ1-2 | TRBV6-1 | TGTGCCAGCAACCCGACAGCGGGGGGTAGCTATGGCTACACCTTC | CASNPTAGGSYGYTF
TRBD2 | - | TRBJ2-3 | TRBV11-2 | TGTGCCAGCAGCTTAGGAACTAGCGGGCGGACAGATACGCAGTATTTT | CASSLGTSGRTDTQYF
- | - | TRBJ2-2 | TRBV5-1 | TGCGCCAGCAGCTTGGGGGCTAGCACGGTAACCGGGGAGCTGTTTTTT | CASSLGASTVTGELFF
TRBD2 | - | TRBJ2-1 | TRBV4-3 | TGCGCCAGCAGCCAAGATCTGGCTAGCGGGTATGATACCAATGAGCAGTTCTTC | CASSQDLASGYDTNEQFF
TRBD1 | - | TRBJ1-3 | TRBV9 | TGTGCCAGCAGCGGAGGGGGCTTACGCTCTGGAAACACCATATATTTT | CASSGGGLRSGNTIYF
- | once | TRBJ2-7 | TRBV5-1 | TGCGCCAGCAGCCCCACAGGAGCCGACTACGAGCAGTACTTC | CASSPTGADYEQYF
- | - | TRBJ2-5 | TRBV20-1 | TGCAGTGCTAGCAGGCAAGAGACCCAGTACTTC | CSASRQETQYF
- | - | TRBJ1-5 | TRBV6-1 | TGTGCCAGCAGTGAAGCGGCCCAGGGAGGGGGTCAGCCCCAGCATTTT | CASSEAAQGGGQPQHF
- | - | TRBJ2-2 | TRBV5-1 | TGCGCCAGCAAATCTCCCGGGGAGCTGTTTTTT | CASKSPGELFF
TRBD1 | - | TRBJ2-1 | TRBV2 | TGTGCCAGCAGTCAATTCCGGGACAGGGTTTCGGGCAATGAGCAGTTCTTC | CASSQFRDRVSGNEQFF